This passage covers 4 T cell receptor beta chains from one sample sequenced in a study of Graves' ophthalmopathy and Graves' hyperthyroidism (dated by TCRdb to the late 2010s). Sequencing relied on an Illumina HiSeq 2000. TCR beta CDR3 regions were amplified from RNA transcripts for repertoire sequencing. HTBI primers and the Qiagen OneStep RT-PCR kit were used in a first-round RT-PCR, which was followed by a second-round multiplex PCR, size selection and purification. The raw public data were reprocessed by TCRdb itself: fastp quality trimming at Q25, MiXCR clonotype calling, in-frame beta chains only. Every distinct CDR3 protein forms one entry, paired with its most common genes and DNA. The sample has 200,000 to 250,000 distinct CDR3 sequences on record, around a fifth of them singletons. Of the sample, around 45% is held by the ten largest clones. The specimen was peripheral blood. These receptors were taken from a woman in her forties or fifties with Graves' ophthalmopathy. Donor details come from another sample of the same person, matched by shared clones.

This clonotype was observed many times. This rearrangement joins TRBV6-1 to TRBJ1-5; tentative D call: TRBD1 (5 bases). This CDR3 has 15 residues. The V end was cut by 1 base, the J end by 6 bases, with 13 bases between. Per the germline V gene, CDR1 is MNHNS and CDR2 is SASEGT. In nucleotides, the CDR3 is TGTGCCAGCAGTGAAGGGATGGGGGTTCTTCAGCCCCAGCATTTT. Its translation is CASSEGMGVLQPQHF.

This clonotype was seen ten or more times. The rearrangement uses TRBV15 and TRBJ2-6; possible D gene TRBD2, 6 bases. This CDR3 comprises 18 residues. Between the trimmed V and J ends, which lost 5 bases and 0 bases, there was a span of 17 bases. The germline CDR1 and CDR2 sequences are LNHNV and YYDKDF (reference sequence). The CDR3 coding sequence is TGTGCCACCAGCCCGGCCCGGGGGTTGGGCTCTGGGGCCAACGTCCTGACTTTC. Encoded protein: CATSPARGLGSGANVLTF.

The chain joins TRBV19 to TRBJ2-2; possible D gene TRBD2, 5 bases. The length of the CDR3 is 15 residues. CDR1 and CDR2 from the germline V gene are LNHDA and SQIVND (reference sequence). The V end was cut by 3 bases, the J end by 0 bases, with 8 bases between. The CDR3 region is CASSIRDPNTGELFF. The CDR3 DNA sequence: TGTGCCAGTAGTATCCGGGATCCGAACACCGGGGAGCTGTTTTTT.

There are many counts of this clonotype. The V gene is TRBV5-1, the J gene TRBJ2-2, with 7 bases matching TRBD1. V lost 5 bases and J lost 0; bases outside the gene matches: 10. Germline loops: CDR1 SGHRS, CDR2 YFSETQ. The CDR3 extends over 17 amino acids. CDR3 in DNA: TGCGCCAGCAGACGAGACAGGGCTATTACGAACACCGGGGAGCTGTTTTTT. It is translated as CASRRDRAITNTGELFF. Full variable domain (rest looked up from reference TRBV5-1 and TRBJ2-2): KAGVTQTPRYLIKTRGQQVTLSCSPISGHRSVSWYQQTPGQGLQFLFEYFSETQRNKGNFPGRFSGRQFSNSRSEMNVSTLELGDSALYLCASRRDRAITNTGELFFGEGSRLTVL.